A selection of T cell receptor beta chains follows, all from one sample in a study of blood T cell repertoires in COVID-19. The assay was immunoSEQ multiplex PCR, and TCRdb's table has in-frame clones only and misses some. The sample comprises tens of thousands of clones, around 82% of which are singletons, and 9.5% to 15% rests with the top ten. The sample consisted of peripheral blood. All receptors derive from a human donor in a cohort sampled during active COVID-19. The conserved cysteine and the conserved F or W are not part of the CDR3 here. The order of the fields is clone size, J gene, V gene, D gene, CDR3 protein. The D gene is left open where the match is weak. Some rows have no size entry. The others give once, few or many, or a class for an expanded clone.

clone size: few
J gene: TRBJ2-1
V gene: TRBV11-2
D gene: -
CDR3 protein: ASSSLAGYNEQF

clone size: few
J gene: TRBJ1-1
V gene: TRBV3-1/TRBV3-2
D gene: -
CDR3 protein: ASSQTGNTEAF

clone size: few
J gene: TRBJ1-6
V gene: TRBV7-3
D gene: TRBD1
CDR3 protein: ASSSTGEGSPLH

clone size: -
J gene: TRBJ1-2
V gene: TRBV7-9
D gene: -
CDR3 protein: ASSRATTGHLYGYT

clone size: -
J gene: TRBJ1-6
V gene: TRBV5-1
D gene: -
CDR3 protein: ASSLLGSSYNSPLH

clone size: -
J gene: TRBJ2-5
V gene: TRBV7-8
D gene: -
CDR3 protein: ASSPHIPGPVYQETQY

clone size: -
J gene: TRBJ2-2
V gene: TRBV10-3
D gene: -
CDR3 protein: AINPDGSVTGELF

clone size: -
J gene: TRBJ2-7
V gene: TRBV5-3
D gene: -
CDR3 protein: ARSTPPISYEQY

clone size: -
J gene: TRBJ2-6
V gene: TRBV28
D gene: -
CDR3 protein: ASRRSGANVLT

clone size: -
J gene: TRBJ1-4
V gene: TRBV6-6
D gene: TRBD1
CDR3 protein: ASSYNRGRGEKLF

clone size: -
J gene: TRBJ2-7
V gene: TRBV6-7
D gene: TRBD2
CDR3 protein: ASSYRERGTSYEQY

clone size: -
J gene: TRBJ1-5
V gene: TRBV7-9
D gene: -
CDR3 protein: ASSLIGDQPQH

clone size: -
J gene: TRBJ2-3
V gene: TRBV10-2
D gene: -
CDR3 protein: ASSESARSTDTQY

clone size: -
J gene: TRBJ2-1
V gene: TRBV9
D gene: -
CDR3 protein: ASSVAGDSYNEQF

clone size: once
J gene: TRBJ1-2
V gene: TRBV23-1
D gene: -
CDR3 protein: ASSQDRAGNTYGYT

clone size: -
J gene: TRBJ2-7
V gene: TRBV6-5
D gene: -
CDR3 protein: ASRGATGTTYEQY

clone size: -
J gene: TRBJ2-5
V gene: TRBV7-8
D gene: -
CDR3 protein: ASSLLSGPRQETQY

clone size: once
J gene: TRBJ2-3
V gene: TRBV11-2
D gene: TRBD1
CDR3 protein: ASSTGTGGTDTQY

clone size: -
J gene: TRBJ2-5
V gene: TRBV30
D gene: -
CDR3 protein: AWRRGGLEETQY